The TCR beta chain under discussion was sequenced for a study of cytomegalovirus exposure and HLA in healthy donors. Study context: From some 180 million T cells, an earlier analysis saw 120 million or so unique TCR beta sequences.

Concerning this clone itself: Antigen: not known.

Regarding the study as a whole: About 87% or about 30% of the time was how often most TCR beta V segments were productive, according to an earlier analysis.

The primer mix had 60 Vbeta and 13 Jbeta primers. This table comes from immunoSEQ multiplex PCR, and its TCRdb copy is limited to in-frame clones, with some not included. The sample shows 150,000 to 200,000 clones, approximately 81% of them seen only once. CDR3 length equals 15 residues. The germline CDR1 and CDR2 sequences are LNHDA and SQIVND (reference sequence). V trimming: 10 bases; J trimming: 4 bases; junction bases outside the gene matches: 11. Healthy bone marrow donors made up the cohort. The chain is built from TRBV19 and TRBJ1-4; 8 bases fit TRBD1. The sample taken for sequencing was PBMCs. The receptor was isolated from a boy aged 5-17 years in good health and CMV-seronegative. CDR3 in DNA: TGTGCCACAAGGGCAGGGGGCGGTGGTAATGAAAAACTGTTTTTT. Amino acid sequence: CATRAGGGGNEKLFF.